These 24 T cell receptor beta chains share one sample of origin, sequenced in a study of T-cell memory formation after mild COVID-19 (dated by TCRdb to about 2021). Receptors were amplified or captured by 5' RACE. The run used an Illumina NovaSeq 6000. The public reads were run again by TCRdb, first through fastp at Q25 and then through MiXCR, and only productive beta chains were kept. One record per CDR3 amino acid sequence lists the most common genes and DNA. The sample table contains 450,000 to 650,000 distinct CDR3 sequences; only one count was recorded for about a fifth of them. Together, the top ten hold roughly 8.1% of the sample. Sequencing was performed on PBMCs or a T cell subset sorted from them (not recorded which). The source of these receptors is an adult woman who had mild COVID-19 (a few samples of this study predate the infection). The sample titles of this study are shuffled in the database, so cell type and time point are left out; the donor was told from shared clones.

This chain uses TRBV12-3 or TRBV12-4 with TRBJ1-4; no clear D gene. V was pared by 8 bases and J by 4 bases, with 8 bases between. This CDR3 is 12 amino acids long. The DNA for the CDR3 is TGTGCCAGCGCCAGGAGTAATGAAAAACTGTTTTTT. Residues: CASARSNEKLFF.

The table lists this clonotype with a few counts. V usage is TRBV7-8 and J usage is TRBJ2-1; TRBD1 matches at 11 bases. This CDR3 spans 14 amino acids. The trim removed 4 bases at V and 8 bases at J, leaving 4 bases unmatched. CDR1 is SGHVS and CDR2 is FQNEAQ in the germline V gene. The CDR3 reads CASSWTGGGDEQFF. CDR3 DNA: TGTGCCAGCAGCTGGACAGGGGGCGGCGATGAGCAGTTCTTC.

This clonotype appeared a few times. The CDR3 spells CASSPFVTWTRELNTEAFF. The CDR3 nucleotides read TGTGCCAGCAGTCCCTTCGTTACGTGGACAAGAGAGTTGAACACTGAAGCTTTCTTT. This rearrangement joins TRBV27 to TRBJ1-1, with D tentatively TRBD1 (5 bases). Trimming pared 5 bases from V and 0 bases from J, leaving 25 bases between. Germline V gene sequence: CDR1 MNHEY, CDR2 SMNVEV (reference sequence). This CDR3 has 19 amino acids.

This clonotype has ten or more counts. This chain connects TRBV12-3 or TRBV12-4 to TRBJ2-4; D possibly corresponds to TRBD1 (5 bases). The CDR3 has 20 amino acids. Trimming left V 4 bases short and J 0 bases short, with 25 bases between. CDR3 bases: TGTGCCAGCAGTTATACGGACACCGTCTCCCTCATACTAGCCAAAAACATTCAGTACTTC. Amino acid sequence: CASSYTDTVSLILAKNIQYF.

This clonotype showed up just a few times. The chain joins TRBV27 to TRBJ2-7; 7 bases are a match to TRBD2. Looked up from germline, CDR1 is MNHEY and CDR2 is SMNVEV (reference sequence). The CDR3 contains 14 residues. V was pared by 6 bases and J by 3 bases, with 8 bases of the junction left unmatched. CDR3 nucleotides: TGTGCCAGCAGCACTAGCGTTGGCGGCTACGAGCAGTACTTC. Protein sequence: CASSTSVGGYEQYF.

This clonotype was found a few times. The CDR3 spells CASRDRVNTEAFF. The CDR3 DNA sequence: TGTGCCAGCAGAGACAGGGTGAACACTGAAGCTTTCTTT. The chain is built from TRBV7-9 and TRBJ1-1; TRBD1 matches 7 bases. The CDR3 spans 13 residues. Germline-derived CDR1 and CDR2 are SEHNR and FQNEAQ (reference sequence). Trimming removed 6 bases from V and 0 bases from J; junction bases left unmatched: 1.

A few counts support this clonotype. The chain employs TRBV24-1 and TRBJ2-3; D is undetermined. Per germline, CDR1 KGHDR and CDR2 SFDVKD. This CDR3 has 14 amino acids. The ends were cut back, 3 bases at V and 4 bases at J, with 10 bases in the middle. The CDR3 bases are TGTGCCACCAGTGATAACCTCAGAGCAGATACGCAGTATTTT. It translates to CATSDNLRADTQYF.

The V and J genes are TRBV3-1 and TRBJ2-5; D call uncertain. The V end lost 3 bases, the J end lost 7 bases, and 15 bases lay between the germline ends. The CDR3 spans 14 residues. The germline CDR1 and CDR2 sequences are LGHDT and YNNKEL (reference sequence). The CDR3 reads CASSQGQTARTQYF. CDR3 sequence (DNA): TGTGCCAGCAGCCAGGGCCAAACGGCTCGGACCCAGTACTTC.

The table lists this clonotype with many counts. The chain recombines TRBV5-1 with TRBJ2-1, with 10 nucleotides matching TRBD1. The J segment lost 3 bases and the V segment lost 3 bases, leaving 0 bases of the junction unmatched. Germline CDR1 SGHRS, CDR2 YFSETQ. The CDR3 is 14 residues long. DNA of the CDR3: TGCGCCAGCAGCTGGACAGGGGGCTACAATGAGCAGTTCTTC. The encoded protein is CASSWTGGYNEQFF. Filled out from reference TRBV5-1 and TRBJ2-1, the complete variable domain reads KAGVTQTPRYLIKTRGQQVTLSCSPISGHRSVSWYQQTPGQGLQFLFEYFSETQRNKGNFPGRFSGRQFSNSRSEMNVSTLELGDSALYLCASSWTGGYNEQFFGPGTRLTVL.

This clonotype was seen many times. V and J are TRBV24-1 and TRBJ2-3, with D possibly TRBD2 on 5 matching bases. V was shortened by 4 bases and J by 0 bases, with 13 bases between the two germline ends. This CDR3 has 16 amino acids. Germline CDR1 and CDR2: KGHDR and SFDVKD. The CDR3 loop is CATSDQSRTSTDTQYF. The CDR3 bases are TGTGCCACCAGTGACCAATCGAGGACTAGCACAGATACGCAGTATTTT.

This chain connects TRBV20-1 to TRBJ2-3; D could derive from TRBD1 or TRBD2 (5 bases each). CDR1 is DFQATT, CDR2 SNEGSKA, per germline (reference sequence). This CDR3 region has 14 residues. With 0 bases removed from V and 5 bases from J, the gap between germline ends came to 12 bases. CDR3 sequence (DNA): TGCAGTGCTAGAGATCCCAGGGCGGGAGATACGCAGTATTTT. Its translation is CSARDPRAGDTQYF.

CDR3 protein: CASSSDLRAREQYF. In DNA form, the CDR3 reads TGTGCCAGCAGTTCGGATCTCAGGGCCCGGGAGCAGTACTTC. This chain uses TRBV12-3 or TRBV12-4 with TRBJ2-7; TRBD1 is a possible D gene (5 bases). This CDR3 is built from 14 residues. V was cut by 4 bases and J by 7 bases, with 17 bases left in between.

The rearrangement joins TRBV29-1 to TRBJ2-5, with 10 bases lining up with TRBD2. Germline assignment: CDR1 SQVTM and CDR2 ANQGSEA. The V segment lost 4 bases and the J segment 4 bases; nucleotides outside the gene matches: 12. CDR3 length: 16 amino acids. The CDR3 reads CSVVSWASGSGETQYF. The DNA of the CDR3 is TGCAGCGTTGTTAGCTGGGCTAGCGGGAGTGGAGAGACCCAGTACTTC.

In this sample, this clonotype turned up a few times. The V call is TRBV13, the J call TRBJ2-2; 8 nucleotides align to TRBD1. V dropped 5 bases and J dropped 4; count of bases not matched to a gene: 9. CDR3 size: 16 residues. From germline, CDR1 is PRHDT and CDR2 FYEKMQ (reference sequence). CDR3 region: CASSDRDRWGTGELFF. DNA for the CDR3: TGTGCCAGCAGCGACCGGGACAGGTGGGGCACCGGGGAGCTGTTTTTT. The full variable domain, completed using reference TRBV13 and TRBJ2-2, is AAGVIQSPRHLIKEKRETATLKCYPIPRHDTVYWYQQGPGQDPQFLISFYEKMQSDKGSIPDRFSAQQFSDYHSELNMSSLELGDSALYFCASSDRDRWGTGELFFGEGSRLTVL.

J is TRBJ1-1 and V is TRBV21-1; no DNA check was done on the table's D call, TRBD1. TRBV21-1 is listed as a pseudogene. There are 19 residues in the CDR3. The CDR3 here is CASSRADTVAGGLDTEAFF. Written as DNA, the CDR3 is TGTGCCAGCAGCCGAGCGGATACGGTCGCAGGGGGCCTTGACACTGAAGCTTTCTTT.

The chain carries TRBV7-2 and TRBJ2-3; D unclear. The germline V gene has CDR1 SGHTA and CDR2 FQGNSA. Trimming left V 7 bases short and J 0 bases short, with 8 bases between. The CDR3 covers 13 residues. The CDR3 DNA is TGTGCCAGCACCACTTCTAGCACAGATACGCAGTATTTT. Translation gives CASTTSSTDTQYF.

The J gene is TRBJ2-1, the V gene TRBV7-8; D might be TRBD1 or TRBD2, each matching 5 bases. The CDR3 runs 15 residues. Trimming left V 1 base short and J 4 bases short, with 11 bases between. Germline CDR1 reads SGHVS; CDR2 reads FQNEAQ. This CDR3 is CASSLGGALYNEQFF. Here the CDR3 DNA reads TGTGCCAGCAGCTTAGGAGGGGCCTTATACAATGAGCAGTTCTTC.

This sequence joins TRBV5-1 and TRBJ2-1, with 7 bases fitting TRBD1. The CDR3 runs to 15 residues. The J segment lost 3 bases and the V segment lost 4 bases, leaving 7 bases of the junction unmatched. Germline CDR1 reads SGHRS; CDR2 reads YFSETQ. The CDR3: CASSRKTGNYNEQFF. The CDR3 DNA follows: TGCGCCAGCAGCCGAAAGACAGGGAACTACAATGAGCAGTTCTTC. Together with reference TRBV5-1 and TRBJ2-1, the CDR3 gives the full variable domain: KAGVTQTPRYLIKTRGQQVTLSCSPISGHRSVSWYQQTPGQGLQFLFEYFSETQRNKGNFPGRFSGRQFSNSRSEMNVSTLELGDSALYLCASSRKTGNYNEQFFGPGTRLTVL.

The chain is built from TRBV11-2 and TRBJ1-1; a possible D gene is TRBD1 (6 bases). V lost 7 bases, J lost 0 bases, and 15 bases lay in between. CDR1 is SGHAT, CDR2 FQNNGV, per germline. CDR3 length: 15 residues. DNA for the CDR3: TGTGCCAGCACCACAGGGTTTGAGCTGAACACTGAAGCTTTCTTT. Translated: CASTTGFELNTEAFF.

Only a few counts were recorded for this clonotype. The chain couples TRBV12-5 to TRBJ1-1; D is perhaps TRBD1 (6 bases). Between the trimmed V and J ends, which lost 5 bases and 8 bases, there was a span of 12 bases. This CDR3 contains 12 residues. CDR1 is LGHNT, CDR2 FRNRAP, per germline. The CDR3 spells CASGITGIEAFF. CDR3 DNA: TGTGCTAGTGGTATCACAGGGATCGAAGCTTTCTTT.

The table lists this clonotype with many counts. The chain combines TRBV27 with TRBJ2-7, with a weak D call TRBD1 (6 bases). The CDR3 totals 15 residues. Trimming took off 4 bases at V and 6 bases at J, with 19 bases between the two ends. From germline, CDR1 is MNHEY and CDR2 SMNVEV (reference sequence). The CDR3 sequence is CASSWSIGTLGEQYF. The DNA for the CDR3 is TGTGCCAGCAGTTGGAGCATTGGGACACTCGGCGAGCAGTACTTC.

This rearrangement joins TRBV4-2 to TRBJ2-1; no reliable D call. Trimming removed 1 base from V and 6 bases from J, with 16 bases in between. Germline CDR1 and CDR2: LGHNA and YNFKEQ. There are 16 residues in the CDR3. This CDR3 reads CASSQAYENPGNEQFF. CDR3 bases: TGTGCCAGCAGCCAAGCATACGAGAATCCTGGCAATGAGCAGTTCTTC.

This sequence joins TRBV7-9 and TRBJ2-7, with TRBD2 matching 10 bases. CDR3 length: 15 amino acids. Losses at the gene ends were 5 bases for V and 3 bases for J; bases not matched to a gene: 7. The germline V gene has CDR1 SEHNR and CDR2 FQNEAQ (reference sequence). DNA for the CDR3: TGTGCCAGCAGCCGCGCGACTAGCGGGTACTACGAGCAGTACTTC. Translated: CASSRATSGYYEQYF.

The chain couples TRBV11-1 to TRBJ2-2; 7 bases map to TRBD1. The CDR3 covers 16 residues. Germline assignment: CDR1 SGHAT and CDR2 FQDESV (reference sequence). V lost 3 bases and J lost 5; bases outside the gene matches: 9. CDR3 sequence (DNA): TGTGCCAGCAGCTTGCTTGAGGGGGCGAGAACCGGGGAGCTGTTTTTT. This encodes CASSLLEGARTGELFF.